Below are 32 T cell receptor beta chains sequenced from a single sample in a study of blood T cell repertoires in COVID-19. Method: immunoSEQ multiplex PCR; TCRdb's copy keeps in-frame clones and lacks some. The sample consists of some 83,000 clones, roughly 90% of them appearing once. Sequenced: peripheral blood. The receptor set was obtained from a man of 80 years or more in a cohort sampled during active COVID-19.

The J gene is TRBJ2-1, the V gene TRBV3-1 (or the pseudogene TRBV3-2), with D uncertain. Germline-derived CDR1 and CDR2 are LGHDT and YNNKEL (reference sequence). This CDR3 has 14 amino acids. The ends were cut back, 1 base at V and 9 bases at J, with 13 bases in the middle. The chain's CDR3 is CASSQGASRLEQFF. As DNA, the CDR3 is TGTGCCAGCAGCCAAGGAGCTTCGAGGCTTGAGCAGTTCTTC.

Only a few counts were recorded for this clone. The junction departs from germline at one end; a sequencing error may be responsible. V gene TRBV18 combines with J gene TRBJ1-2, with 7 bases identical to TRBD1. From germline, CDR1 is KGHSH and CDR2 LQKENI. This CDR3 has 16 amino acids. Here the CDR3 reads CASSPQGTKANYGYTF. CDR3 nucleotide sequence: TGTGCCAGCTCCCCACAGGGGACAAAAGCTAACTATGGCTACACCTTC.

V and J are TRBV7-9 and TRBJ2-2; 9 nucleotides align to TRBD1. The CDR3 consists of 16 residues. Per germline, CDR1 SEHNR and CDR2 FQNEAQ (reference sequence). V gave up 8 bases and J gave up 4 bases; unmatched junction bases: 11. The CDR3 DNA is TGTGCCAGCCAAAGTAGGGACAGGGTTGTCACCGGGGAGCTGTTTTTT. It specifies CASQSRDRVVTGELFF.

The chain couples TRBV5-4 to TRBJ2-5; 14 bases match TRBD2. Per the germline V gene, CDR1 is SGHNT and CDR2 is YYREEE (reference sequence). The CDR3 totals 17 residues. Trimming removed 4 bases from V and 3 bases from J; junction bases left unmatched: 8. The CDR3 reads CASSLRLAGGLEETQYF. As DNA, the CDR3 is TGTGCCAGCAGCCTCCGACTAGCGGGGGGGCTAGAAGAGACCCAGTACTTC.

V gene TRBV18 combines with J gene TRBJ1-1; the D is unclear. In germline, CDR1 is KGHSH, CDR2 LQKENI. The CDR3 runs to 11 residues. V was trimmed by 1 base and J by 10 bases, leaving 7 bases between them. DNA of the CDR3: TGTGCCAGCTCACCACGTCCGGGAGCTTTCTTT. The encoded protein is CASSPRPGAFF.

Only a few counts were recorded for this clone. The gene calls are TRBV9 and TRBJ2-2, with TRBD2 matching 10 bases. The CDR3 contains 17 residues. Looked up from germline, CDR1 is SGDLS and CDR2 is YYNGEE. V lost 0 bases to trimming and J lost 4 bases; unmatched junction nucleotides: 6. The CDR3 sequence: CASSVVASGGATGELFF. The CDR3 DNA reads as TGTGCCAGCAGCGTAGTGGCAAGCGGGGGGGCCACCGGGGAGCTGTTTTTT.

J is TRBJ1-4 and V is TRBV9; 8 bases agree with TRBD1. Unmatched junction bases numbered 4, after V lost 8 bases and J lost 7 bases. The CDR3 totals 12 residues. Germline CDR1 is SGDLS and CDR2 is YYNGEE. The CDR3 DNA follows: TGTGCCAGACAGGGGGTGATTGAAAAACTGTTTTTT. Encoded protein: CARQGVIEKLFF.

The genes are TRBV6-5 and TRBJ1-2; tentatively, D is TRBD1 (5 bases). Germline V gene data show CDR1 as MNHEY and CDR2 as SVGAGI. Trimming removed 6 bases at V and 7 bases at J, with 21 bases between. CDR3 length equals 15 residues. The CDR3 region has the DNA TGTGCCAGCAGAGATAACATGCGGGGGTCGGTTGGCTACACCTTC. Amino acids: CASRDNMRGSVGYTF.

The chain carries TRBV28 and TRBJ2-5; D possibly corresponds to TRBD1 (6 bases). V gave up 5 bases and J gave up 2 bases, with 18 bases separating them. Germline loops: CDR1 MDHEN, CDR2 SYDVKM. CDR3 length: 16 residues. CDR3 sequence reads: CASSPPPGHKQETQYF. CDR3 nucleotide sequence: TGTGCCAGCAGTCCCCCACCGGGACACAAACAAGAGACCCAGTACTTC.

The genes are TRBV9 and TRBJ1-4; TRBD1 is a possible D gene (5 bases). Trimming shortened V by 4 bases and J by 7 bases, and 17 bases separated the two germline ends. The CDR3 runs to 15 residues. Germline-derived CDR1 and CDR2 are SGDLS and YYNGEE. CDR3 in DNA: TGTGCCAGCAGCTTCGGGGCCTCGGGGGGTGAAAAACTGTTTTTT. Encoded protein: CASSFGASGGEKLFF.

This chain connects TRBV5-1 to TRBJ1-2; 10 bases are shared with TRBD1. Germline values: CDR1 SGHRS, CDR2 YFSETQ. The CDR3 has 15 amino acids. V dropped 4 bases and J dropped 5; count of bases not matched to a gene: 8. The CDR3 sequence: CASSGTTGGNYGYTF. The CDR3 DNA reads TGCGCCAGCAGCGGAACGACAGGGGGCAATTATGGCTACACCTTC. Drawing the rest from reference TRBV5-1 and TRBJ1-2, the complete variable domain is KAGVTQTPRYLIKTRGQQVTLSCSPISGHRSVSWYQQTPGQGLQFLFEYFSETQRNKGNFPGRFSGRQFSNSRSEMNVSTLELGDSALYLCASSGTTGGNYGYTFGSGTRLTVV.

This sequence joins TRBV7-9 and TRBJ2-1; 11 positions match TRBD2. The CDR3 consists of 17 residues. The germline V gene encodes CDR1 SEHNR and CDR2 FQNEAQ (reference sequence). The trim removed 4 bases at V and 4 bases at J, leaving 9 bases unmatched. As DNA, the CDR3 is TGTGCCAGCAGCTCCCAGGGGACTAGCGGAACGTACAATGAGCAGTTCTTC. Translation gives CASSSQGTSGTYNEQFF.

V is TRBV3-1 (or the pseudogene TRBV3-2) and J is TRBJ2-1, with TRBD1 identical over 7 bases. The CDR3 is 16 residues long. Germline values: CDR1 LGHDT, CDR2 YNNKEL (reference sequence). J lost 0 bases, V lost 3 bases, and 5 bases had no gene match. Here the CDR3 reads CASSQWDSGSYNEQFF. Here the CDR3 DNA reads TGTGCCAGCAGCCAGTGGGACAGTGGCTCCTACAATGAGCAGTTCTTC.

The count of this clone is one. The chain is built from TRBV5-5 and TRBJ2-5; D perhaps matches TRBD1 (7 bases). Looked up from germline, CDR1 is SGHKS and CDR2 is YYEKEE (reference sequence). CDR3 length equals 15 residues. V lost 4 bases to trimming and J lost 3 bases, with 16 bases between them. This chain's CDR3 is CASSGGGAGEETQYF. CDR3 nucleotides: TGTGCCAGCAGCGGAGGGGGCGCGGGTGAAGAGACCCAGTACTTC.

The CDR3 nucleotides are TGCGCCAGCAGTGACAAGGGGTCCTACGAGCAGTACTTC. As protein: CASSDKGSYEQYF. The V and J genes are TRBV10-1 and TRBJ2-7, with D maybe TRBD1 (5 bases). CDR1 and CDR2 from the germline V gene are WNHNN and SYGVQD (reference sequence). Trimming left V 3 bases short and J 1 base short, with 7 bases between. The CDR3 sequence is 13 residues long.

This chain joins TRBV7-2 and TRBJ2-7; 11 positions agree with TRBD2. V lost 5 bases and J lost 6; bases outside the gene matches: 6. Germline V gene data show CDR1 as SGHTA and CDR2 as FQGNSA. The CDR3 extends over 14 amino acids. The CDR3 is CASSHTSGGGEQYF. The CDR3, as DNA: TGTGCCAGCAGCCATACTAGCGGGGGCGGCGAGCAGTACTTC.

The chain uses TRBV7-3 and TRBJ2-2; a weak D match, TRBD1 (5 bases). This CDR3 region has 15 residues. Trimming stripped 3 bases from V and 6 bases from J, with 14 bases between. Germline V lookup: CDR1 SGHTA, CDR2 FQGTGA. The CDR3 reads CASSFSGQGAGELFF. CDR3 coding DNA: TGTGCCAGCAGCTTCTCAGGGCAGGGTGCCGGGGAGCTGTTTTTT.

The chain employs TRBV5-1 and TRBJ2-3, with 10 nucleotides matching TRBD2. V was clipped by 2 bases and J by 1 base; unmatched bases: 7. CDR3 length: 17 amino acids. The germline gives CDR1 SGHRS, CDR2 YFSETQ. CDR3 in amino acids: CASSLGSSGSGTDTQYF. Here the CDR3 DNA reads TGCGCCAGCAGCTTAGGGTCTAGCGGGAGCGGCACAGATACGCAGTATTTT.

CDR3 amino acids: CASRSGGLIAKNIQYF. The CDR3 nucleotides read TGTGCCAGCAGGTCCGGGGGATTGATAGCCAAAAACATTCAGTACTTC. This chain joins TRBV11-2 and TRBJ2-4, with D possibly being TRBD2 (6 bases). This CDR3 has 16 amino acids. V lost 6 bases and J lost 0, with 15 bases in between. CDR1 is SGHAT and CDR2 is FQNNGV in the germline V gene.

V and J are TRBV5-1 and TRBJ2-1, with 8 bases aligning to TRBD2. The CDR3 length is 14 residues. Germline assignment: CDR1 SGHRS and CDR2 YFSETQ. Germline trimming cut 4 bases from V and 6 bases from J; bases unmatched to any gene: 6. This CDR3 reads CASSARTSSNEQFF. CDR3 nucleotides: TGCGCCAGCAGCGCCCGGACTAGCAGCAATGAGCAGTTCTTC.

V is TRBV15 and J is TRBJ2-6; 7 positions agree with TRBD2. Germline CDR1 and CDR2: LNHNV and YYDKDF (reference sequence). V dropped 0 bases and J dropped 3; count of bases not matched to a gene: 8. The CDR3 runs 18 residues. CDR3 region: CATSREVFIAGGANVLTF. In DNA, the CDR3 is TGTGCCACCAGCAGAGAGGTCTTTATAGCGGGTGGGGCCAACGTCCTGACTTTC.

This clone was seen a single time. CDR3 amino acids: CASSPNPSGTTNEKLFF. The CDR3 DNA reads TGCGCCAGCAGCCCGAACCCCTCGGGAACAACTAATGAAAAACTGTTTTTT. V gene TRBV4-1 combines with J gene TRBJ1-4; no firm D call. This CDR3 has 17 residues. The ends were cut back, 4 bases at V and 0 bases at J, with 15 bases in the middle. The germline V gene has CDR1 MGHRA and CDR2 YSYEKL.

The rearrangement uses TRBV19 and TRBJ1-6, with D uncertain. Germline assignment: CDR1 LNHDA and CDR2 SQIVND (reference sequence). The length of the CDR3 is 13 residues. The germline V and J ends were trimmed by 6 bases and 8 bases, with 11 bases remaining between them. CDR3 DNA: TGTGCCAGTAGAACTCCCGGGGATTCACCCCTCCACTTT. Encoded protein: CASRTPGDSPLHF.

The rearrangement joins TRBV7-2 to TRBJ1-3, with a tentative D call TRBD1 (5 bases). V dropped 3 bases and J dropped 7 bases, with 7 bases sitting between them. Germline assignment: CDR1 SGHTA and CDR2 FQGNSA. This CDR3 is built from 12 residues. CDR3 nucleotides: TGTGCCAGCAGCTTCCCAGGGAACACCATATATTTT. Translation: CASSFPGNTIYF.

The CDR3 nucleotides are TGTGCCATCAGTGAAGGCAGGCCGAACACCGGGGAGCTGTTTTTT. It translates to CAISEGRPNTGELFF. The V call is TRBV10-3, the J call TRBJ2-2; the D is unclear. Germline V lookup: CDR1 ENHRY, CDR2 SYGVKD. The CDR3 covers 15 residues. Trimming took off 3 bases at V and 0 bases at J, with 8 bases between the two ends.

This clone was recorded once. The chain links TRBV11-2 to TRBJ2-1, with a possible D match to TRBD1 (6 bases). V lost 3 bases to trimming and J lost 4 bases, with 13 bases between them. This CDR3 spans 15 amino acids. The germline gives CDR1 SGHAT, CDR2 FQNNGV. The CDR3 is CASSLRQGNYNEQFF. Here the CDR3 DNA reads TGTGCCAGCAGCTTGCGGCAGGGGAATTACAATGAGCAGTTCTTC.

V is TRBV24-1 and J is TRBJ2-1, with a weak D call TRBD1 (6 bases). The V and J ends lost 2 bases and 1 base respectively, with 11 bases between them. The CDR3 contains 16 residues. From germline, CDR1 is KGHDR and CDR2 SFDVKD. The CDR3 reads CATSDSGTHSYNEQFF. As DNA, the CDR3 is TGTGCCACCAGTGATTCCGGGACACATTCCTACAATGAGCAGTTCTTC.

This chain uses TRBV2 with TRBJ1-4, with D perhaps matching TRBD1 (6 bases). Germline lookup yields CDR1 SNHLY and CDR2 FYNNEI. V lost 3 bases and J lost 5, with 16 bases in between. The length of the CDR3 is 16 residues. CDR3 protein: CASSELIGQINEKLFF. Here the CDR3 DNA reads TGTGCCAGCAGTGAGCTCATAGGACAGATAAATGAAAAACTGTTTTTT.

This sequence joins TRBV5-6 and TRBJ1-6, with 8 nucleotides matching TRBD1. This CDR3 region has 15 residues. CDR1 and CDR2 (germline): SGHDT, YYEEEE. J was trimmed by 7 bases and V by 4 bases; bases with no gene match: 7. This chain's CDR3 is CASSIGTGRNSPLHF. The CDR3 DNA sequence: TGTGCCAGCAGCATAGGGACAGGAAGGAATTCACCCCTCCACTTT.

This chain connects TRBV2 to TRBJ1-2; 8 bases match TRBD1. Trimming at V came to 7 bases and at J to 9 bases, leaving 7 bases not matched to a gene. Germline assignment: CDR1 SNHLY and CDR2 FYNNEI. CDR3 length: 12 residues. The CDR3 spells CASTRGLRSYTF. The CDR3, as DNA: TGTGCCAGCACCAGGGGGCTACGGAGCTACACCTTC. Full variable domain (outside the CDR3, taken from reference TRBV2 and TRBJ1-2): EPEVTQTPSHQVTQMGQEVILRCVPISNHLYFYWYRQILGQKVEFLVSFYNNEISEKSEIFDDQFSVERPDGSNFTLKIRSTKLEDSAMYFCASTRGLRSYTFGSGTRLTVV.

This sequence joins TRBV4-1 and TRBJ1-3; D might be TRBD1 (5 bases). Germline V gives CDR1 MGHRA, CDR2 YSYEKL. CDR3 size: 17 residues. V was cut by 1 base and J by 0 bases, with 13 bases left in between. In DNA form, the CDR3 reads TGCGCCAGCAGCCAAGTACAGGTGGCCAACTCTGGAAACACCATATATTTT. It encodes CASSQVQVANSGNTIYF.

The V and J genes are TRBV5-8 and TRBJ1-2, with 12 bases aligning to TRBD1. The J segment lost 5 bases and the V segment lost 4 bases, leaving 6 bases of the junction unmatched. The CDR3 length is 15 residues. Germline V gene sequence: CDR1 SGHTS, CDR2 YDEGEE. The CDR3 loop reads CASSVRDRGQYGYTF. CDR3 nucleotide sequence: TGTGCCAGCAGCGTCCGGGACAGGGGGCAATATGGCTACACCTTC.